The 4 T cell receptor beta chains reported below all come from one sample, sequenced in a study of T-cell memory formation after mild COVID-19 (dated by TCRdb to the early 2020s). Libraries were prepared through 5' RACE. Sequenced using an Illumina NovaSeq 6000. Through fastp at Q25 and MiXCR, TCRdb rebuilt clones from the public reads, retaining in-frame beta chains. Each entry is one CDR3 protein sequence, shown with its most common DNA and genes. The table for this sample lists some 410,000 distinct CDR3 sequences; 20% to 30% of them were counted only once. Jointly, the top ten make up under 15% of the sample. Sequencing was done on a sample of PBMCs or a T cell subset sorted from them (not recorded which). The receptor set was obtained from an adult woman who had mild COVID-19 (a few samples of this study predate the infection). The sample titles of this study are shuffled in the database, so cell type and time point are left out; the donor was told from shared clones.

This clonotype has more than one count but fewer than ten. This chain uses TRBV4-3 with TRBJ1-1; no firm D call. Germline-derived CDR1 and CDR2 are LGHNA and YSLEER. The V end was cut by 1 base, the J end by 1 base, with 7 bases between. There are 14 residues in the CDR3. The CDR3 nucleotides are TGCGCCAGCAGCCAAGGGTCTGGGAACACTGAAGCTTTCTTT. Protein sequence: CASSQGSGNTEAFF.

The chain recombines TRBV4-3 with TRBJ2-1; D gene unclear. V was trimmed by 0 bases and J by 3 bases, leaving 9 bases between them. The length of the CDR3 is 15 residues. Germline V gene lookup returns CDR1 LGHNA and CDR2 YSLEER. In DNA form, the CDR3 reads TGCGCCAGCAGCCAAGAACTGCCAGACTACAATGAGCAGTTCTTC. This gives the protein CASSQELPDYNEQFF.

The rearrangement links TRBV20-1 to TRBJ2-7; D possibly corresponds to TRBD1 (5 bases). There are 14 residues in the CDR3. Trimming removed 2 bases at V and 7 bases at J, with 18 bases between. Germline assignment: CDR1 DFQATT and CDR2 SNEGSKA (reference sequence). CDR3 region: CSARLWGKEREQYF. CDR3 bases: TGCAGTGCTAGATTGTGGGGCAAGGAGAGGGAGCAGTACTTC.

The chain recombines TRBV6-5 with TRBJ2-1; 8 positions match TRBD1. The CDR3 spans 16 residues. The germline CDR1 and CDR2 sequences are MNHEY and SVGAGI. J was trimmed by 3 bases and V by 2 bases; bases with no gene match: 6. The DNA for the CDR3 is TGTGCCAGCAGTTACGATGACAGGGGTGGCTACAATGAGCAGTTCTTC. It specifies CASSYDDRGGYNEQFF.